The 14 T cell receptor beta chains given below trace back to one sample, sequenced in a study of T cells in Graves' hyperthyroidism and ophthalmopathy. Authors of the study amplified TCR beta CDR3 regions from RNA transcripts. First-round RT-PCR of the TCR CDR3 relied on the HTBI primer set. MiXCR was run by TCRdb on the multiplex PCR reads, yielding one entry per CDR3 protein. The repertoire holds around 700,000 distinct CDR3 sequences, around a sixth seen once, with approximately 15% in the top ten. The sample comprised blood. These receptors all come from a woman in her 50s with Graves' hyperthyroidism that later progressed to Graves' ophthalmopathy.

The genes are TRBV10-2 and TRBJ1-5, with D uncertain. Germline V gene sequence: CDR1 WSHSY, CDR2 SAAADI. Between the trimmed V and J ends, which lost 4 bases and 0 bases, there was a span of 10 bases. This CDR3 contains 15 residues. This CDR3 reads CASSAFGYSNQPQHF. CDR3 DNA: TGCGCCAGCAGTGCATTCGGTTATAGCAATCAGCCCCAGCATTTT.

This clonotype appeared a few times. This chain joins TRBV10-3 and TRBJ2-5; D is unclear. CDR1 and CDR2 from the germline V gene are ENHRY and SYGVKD. CDR3 length: 14 residues. V lost 3 bases, J lost 3 bases, and 11 bases lay in between. CDR3 nucleotide sequence: TGTGCCATCAGTGATTTAGGCAGCAAAGAGACCCAGTACTTC. Its protein is CAISDLGSKETQYF.

This sequence joins TRBV7-2 and TRBJ1-1; 7 bases agree with TRBD1. The CDR3 consists of 14 residues. Germline V gene lookup returns CDR1 SGHTA and CDR2 FQGNSA. V trimming: 5 bases; J trimming: 1 base; junction bases outside the gene matches: 4. In DNA form, the CDR3 reads TGTGCCAGCAGCGTACAGGGGTGGAACACTGAAGCTTTCTTT. It specifies CASSVQGWNTEAFF.

The J gene is TRBJ2-2, the V gene TRBV6-1; 8 nucleotides align to TRBD1. V trimming: 8 bases; J trimming: 7 bases; junction bases outside the gene matches: 3. CDR1 is MNHNS and CDR2 is SASEGT in the germline V gene. The length of the CDR3 is 12 residues. Here the CDR3 reads CASGQGHGELFF. Written as DNA, the CDR3 is TGTGCCAGCGGACAGGGTCACGGGGAGCTGTTTTTT.

The chain links TRBV5-4 to TRBJ1-2; 9 bases align to TRBD1. This CDR3 region has 16 residues. CDR1 is SGHNT and CDR2 is YYREEE in the germline V gene (reference sequence). The J segment lost 7 bases and the V segment lost 3 bases, leaving 13 bases of the junction unmatched. The CDR3 nucleotides read TGTGCCAGCAGCTGGGGGGGGGACAGGGTTATTGGTGGCTACACCTTC. This encodes CASSWGGDRVIGGYTF.

This clonotype occurred many times. This sequence joins TRBV11-2 and TRBJ1-5; possible D gene TRBD1, 5 bases. The ends were cut back, 3 bases at V and 11 bases at J, with 14 bases in the middle. Looked up from germline, CDR1 is SGHAT and CDR2 is FQNNGV. The length of the CDR3 is 13 residues. The CDR3 sequence: CASSLALGGSQHF. Here the CDR3 DNA reads TGTGCCAGCAGCTTGGCCCTCGGGGGATCCCAGCATTTT.

This chain joins TRBV29-1 and TRBJ1-5, with a tentative D call TRBD1 (6 bases). With 6 bases removed from V and 0 bases from J, the gap between germline ends came to 15 bases. The CDR3 totals 15 residues. Germline V gene data show CDR1 as SQVTM and CDR2 as ANQGSEA. The CDR3 sequence is CSVLEQGNSNQPQHF. The CDR3 nucleotides are TGCAGCGTCCTAGAACAGGGAAATAGCAATCAGCCCCAGCATTTT.

This clonotype was counted ten times or more. The chain has TRBV20-1 and TRBJ1-1; 9 bases fit TRBD1. The CDR3 has 14 amino acids. The V gene's germline CDR1 is DFQATT and CDR2 SNEGSKA (reference sequence). The trim removed 5 bases at V and 3 bases at J, leaving 7 bases unmatched. The CDR3 loop reads CSARRTGVYTEAFF. The CDR3 DNA reads TGCAGTGCTCGTAGGACAGGGGTTTACACTGAAGCTTTCTTT.

This clonotype was seen a handful of times. This sequence joins TRBV19 and TRBJ1-1; D is undetermined. The CDR3 has 10 amino acids. The ends were cut back, 6 bases at V and 7 bases at J, with 6 bases in the middle. CDR1 and CDR2 (germline): LNHDA, SQIVND (reference sequence). CDR3 sequence reads: CASRGFEAFF. The CDR3 region has the DNA TGTGCCAGTAGGGGCTTTGAAGCTTTCTTT.

The sample holds many counts of this clonotype. The gene calls are TRBV5-5 and TRBJ1-2, with D maybe TRBD1 (6 bases). This CDR3 contains 15 residues. From germline, CDR1 is SGHKS and CDR2 YYEKEE (reference sequence). V lost 0 bases to trimming and J lost 4 bases, with 13 bases between them. CDR3 nucleotide sequence: TGTGCCAGCAGCTTGGATTGGGGGCGAGGCTATGGCTACACCTTC. Amino acid sequence: CASSLDWGRGYGYTF.

In its sample, this clonotype was seen a few times. The chain links TRBV7-9 to TRBJ2-5; D gene ambiguous. V was cut by 1 base and J by 3 bases, with 9 bases left in between. The CDR3 is 14 residues long. Per the germline V gene, CDR1 is SEHNR and CDR2 is FQNEAQ (reference sequence). The CDR3 nucleotides read TGTGCCAGCAGCTTAGTGGTGCTCAAAGAGACCCAGTACTTC. This codes for CASSLVVLKETQYF. Together with reference TRBV7-9 and TRBJ2-5, the CDR3 gives the full variable domain: DTGVSQNPRHKITKRGQNVTFRCDPISEHNRLYWYRQTLGQGPEFLTYFQNEAQLEKSRLLSDRFSAERPKGSFSTLEIQRTEQGDSAMYLCASSLVVLKETQYFGPGTRLLVL.

The J gene is TRBJ2-3, the V gene TRBV6-4; D perhaps matches TRBD1 (6 bases). The CDR3 covers 18 residues. Germline V gene data show CDR1 as MRHNA and CDR2 as SNTAGT. V was cut by 2 bases and J by 2 bases, with 20 bases left in between. In DNA form, the CDR3 reads TGTGCCAGCAGTGACAAGTCAGGGGTTTGGGCAGACACAGATACGCAGTATTTT. This sequence encodes CASSDKSGVWADTDTQYF.

This clonotype was recorded a few times. This sequence joins TRBV6-1 and TRBJ2-7, with D unresolved. Trimming took off 8 bases at V and 9 bases at J, with 14 bases between the two ends. CDR1 is MNHNS, CDR2 SASEGT, per germline. CDR3 length: 11 amino acids. This CDR3 is CASQERLGQYF. CDR3 nucleotides: TGTGCCAGCCAGGAACGGCTCGGGCAGTACTTC.

This clonotype was seen a few times. The chain couples TRBV5-1 to TRBJ2-7, with D perhaps given as TRBD1 or TRBD2 (6 bases each). This CDR3 contains 14 residues. Between the trimmed V and J ends, which lost 4 bases and 0 bases, there was a span of 11 bases. CDR1 is SGHRS and CDR2 is YFSETQ in the germline V gene. The CDR3 region has the DNA TGCGCCAGCAGCGAGGCGGGACACTCCTACGAGCAGTACTTC. Translating it yields CASSEAGHSYEQYF.